Listed below are T cell receptor beta chains from one sample, sequenced in a study of T cell responses to AZD1222 COVID-19 vaccine. Here immunoSEQ multiplex PCR was the method, and the copy in TCRdb shows in-frame clones only, minus some. Among over 85,000 clones, about 88% were seen once, and the ten largest hold 1.6%. Material: peripheral blood, obtained on day 0 of AZD1222 vaccination. The receptors here all came from an adult in good health. Both conserved end residues are part of each CDR3. The D gene is left open where the match is weak. Rows give clone size only sometimes, using once, few, many, or a class for an expanded clone.

V gene	J gene	clone size	D gene	CDR3 protein	CDR3 DNA
TRBV7-9	TRBJ1-1	NA	NA	CASSSRMNTEAFF	TGTGCCAGCAGCTCCAGAATGAACACTGAAGCTTTCTTT
TRBV14	TRBJ2-7	NA	NA	CASSQSKQYF	TGTGCCAGCAGCCAATCGAAGCAGTACTTC
TRBV6-4	TRBJ1-6	NA	NA	CASSRQPGAFNSPLHF	TGTGCCAGCAGTCGACAGCCGGGAGCTTTTAATTCACCCCTCCACTTT
TRBV20-1	TRBJ2-3	NA	NA	CSAKFTDTQYF	TGCAGTGCTAAATTCACAGATACGCAGTATTTT
TRBV6-5	TRBJ1-2	once	TRBD1	CASSSAGGVRGYTF	TGTGCCAGCAGTTCGGCAGGGGGTGTCAGGGGCTACACCTTC
TRBV21-1	TRBJ2-1	NA	NA	CASSNGTSDEGVVDGRFF	TGTGCCAGCAGCAACGGGACTAGCGACGAAGGGGTGGTTGATGGAAGGTTCTTC
TRBV29-1	TRBJ1-1	once	TRBD1	CSVVSRGPEEAFF	TGCAGCGTTGTTAGCAGGGGGCCAGAGGAAGCTTTCTTT
TRBV4-2	TRBJ2-1	NA	NA	CASSQGLEQFF	TGTGCCAGCAGCCAAGGGCTTGAGCAGTTCTTC
TRBV27	TRBJ2-7	NA	TRBD2	CASSLGTSYEQYF	TGTGCCAGCAGTTTGGGGACTAGTTACGAGCAGTACTTC
TRBV27	TRBJ1-1	NA	NA	CASRKLTANTEAFF	TGTGCCAGCAGAAAATTGACTGCGAACACTGAAGCTTTCTTT
TRBV4-1	TRBJ2-7	NA	NA	CASSQGGPGPYEQYF	TGCGCCAGCAGCCAAGGAGGCCCAGGACCCTACGAGCAGTACTTC
TRBV19	TRBJ2-2	NA	NA	CASSIGGGELFF	TGTGCCAGTAGTATTGGAGGTGGGGAGCTGTTTTTT
TRBV7-9	TRBJ2-4	NA	NA	CASSPPGTSLAKNIQYF	TGTGCCAGCAGTCCACCCGGGACATCCCTAGCCAAAAACATTCAGTACTTC
TRBV6-5	TRBJ1-2	NA	NA	CASRDERAYGYTF	TGTGCCAGCAGGGACGAAAGAGCATATGGCTACACCTTC
TRBV24-1	TRBJ2-3	NA	NA	CATGGDTDTQYF	TGTGCCACGGGGGGAGACACAGATACGCAGTATTTT
TRBV6-2/TRBV6-3	TRBJ1-5	few	NA	CASSPSGDGNQPQHF	TGTGCCAGCAGCCCCTCAGGGGACGGCAATCAGCCCCAGCATTTT
TRBV7-8	TRBJ2-7	NA	TRBD1	CASSPIRGTGTYEQYF	TGTGCCAGCAGCCCAATTAGAGGGACAGGGACCTACGAGCAGTACTTC
TRBV15	TRBJ1-2	NA	NA	CATSRDRADYGYTF	TGTGCCACCAGCAGAGATCGGGCGGACTATGGCTACACCTTC
TRBV24-1	TRBJ2-1	once	TRBD2	CATERGGYNEQFF	TGTGCCACAGAGCGGGGGGGCTACAATGAGCAGTTCTTC
TRBV5-1	TRBJ2-5	NA	NA	CASSLVNGAQETQYF	TGCGCCAGCAGCTTGGTAAACGGGGCCCAAGAGACCCAGTACTTC
TRBV3-1/TRBV3-2	TRBJ2-7	NA	NA	CASSQDILYEQYF	TGTGCCAGCAGCCAAGATATTTTGTACGAGCAGTACTTC
TRBV6-5	TRBJ1-2	medium-sized	NA	CASSYSPTGPYGYTF	TGTGCCAGCAGTTACTCGCCGACAGGACCCTATGGCTACACCTTC